The 27 T cell receptor beta chains below come from one sample, sequenced in a study of T cells in Graves' hyperthyroidism and ophthalmopathy. The source material, RNA transcripts, was used to amplify TCR beta CDR3 regions. Primed by the HTBI set, a first-round RT-PCR was run on the TCR CDR3. TCRdb reanalysed the multiplex PCR reads using MiXCR and keeps one entry per CDR3 protein. The sample has hundreds of thousands of distinct CDR3 sequences; roughly 15% are singletons. The specimen sequenced was blood. These receptors all come from a woman between 18 and 30 years old with Graves' hyperthyroidism.

The V gene is TRBV5-1, the J gene TRBJ2-5; tentative D call: TRBD2 (6 bases). CDR3 size: 16 residues. Germline V gene lookup returns CDR1 SGHRS and CDR2 YFSETQ. Trimming pared 0 bases from V and 3 bases from J, leaving 15 bases between. The DNA of the CDR3 is TGCGCCAGCAGCTTGGGCGCGGGGACGGCAGAAGAGACCCAGTACTTC. The encoded protein is CASSLGAGTAEETQYF.

This clonotype was detected many times. The chain links TRBV15 to TRBJ2-6, with 8 nucleotides matching TRBD1. Per germline, CDR1 LNHNV and CDR2 YYDKDF (reference sequence). The CDR3 is 16 amino acids. The V gene end was trimmed by 7 bases and the J gene end by 0 bases; junction bases not matched to a gene: 5. CDR3 loop: CATTGQVGSGANVLTF. Here the CDR3 DNA reads TGTGCCACCACGGGACAGGTCGGCTCTGGGGCCAACGTCCTGACTTTC. Combining the CDR3 with reference TRBV15 and TRBJ2-6 gives the whole variable domain DAMVIQNPRYQVTQFGKPVTLSCSQTLNHNVMYWYQQKSSQAPKLLFHYYDKDFNNEADTPDNFQSRRPNTSFCFLDIRSPGLGDTAMYLCATTGQVGSGANVLTFGAGSRLTVL.

Ten or more counts support this clonotype. The chain couples TRBV20-1 to TRBJ2-5; unclear D gene. The CDR3 is 13 amino acids. Germline lookup yields CDR1 DFQATT and CDR2 SNEGSKA (reference sequence). Trimming cost V 3 bases and J 2 bases, with 10 bases left between them. CDR3 DNA: TGCAGTGCTAGTAAGACTGCACAAGAGACCCAGTACTTC. It is translated as CSASKTAQETQYF.

In its sample, this clonotype was seen a few times. The gene calls are TRBV7-9 and TRBJ2-3, with a possible D match to TRBD1 (5 bases). The CDR3 totals 17 residues. The germline gives CDR1 SEHNR, CDR2 FQNEAQ (reference sequence). Trimming took off 7 bases at V and 0 bases at J, with 20 bases between the two ends. The CDR3 region has the DNA TGTGCCAGCACCACCTCCGAGCAGGGAACTAGCACAGATACGCAGTATTTT. This translates into CASTTSEQGTSTDTQYF. Filled out from reference TRBV7-9 and TRBJ2-3, the complete variable domain reads DTGVSQNPRHKITKRGQNVTFRCDPISEHNRLYWYRQTLGQGPEFLTYFQNEAQLEKSRLLSDRFSAERPKGSFSTLEIQRTEQGDSAMYLCASTTSEQGTSTDTQYFGPGTRLTVL.

The chain couples TRBV9 to TRBJ2-1, with 9 bases identical to TRBD2. Per germline, CDR1 SGDLS and CDR2 YYNGEE. V dropped 3 bases and J dropped 5; count of bases not matched to a gene: 9. The CDR3 has 16 residues. For the CDR3, the DNA is TGTGCCAGCAGCGCCTTTAGCGGGAGTATAGACAATGAGCAGTTCTTC. It translates to CASSAFSGSIDNEQFF.

The V call is TRBV27, the J call TRBJ2-7; D assignment may be TRBD1 or TRBD2 (5 bases each). V lost 2 bases and J lost 3, with 14 bases in between. The CDR3 consists of 15 residues. CDR1 is MNHEY and CDR2 is SMNVEV in the germline V gene (reference sequence). The CDR3 DNA follows: TGTGCCAGCAGTTTAGAGGGGTTCCCTCACTACGAGCAGTACTTC. Translated: CASSLEGFPHYEQYF.

This chain joins TRBV29-1 and TRBJ1-1; D perhaps matches TRBD1 (6 bases). The CDR3 length is 14 residues. Trimming left V 6 bases short and J 3 bases short, with 17 bases between. The germline gives CDR1 SQVTM, CDR2 ANQGSEA. CDR3 loop: CSVRLQGLDTEAFF. Written as DNA, the CDR3 is TGCAGCGTCCGATTACAGGGATTGGACACTGAAGCTTTCTTT.

This clonotype was found many times. V gene TRBV2 combines with J gene TRBJ2-1, with 7 positions matching TRBD2. V lost 6 bases and J lost 2; bases outside the gene matches: 4. This CDR3 has 14 amino acids. Germline lookup yields CDR1 SNHLY and CDR2 FYNNEI. The CDR3 is CASRSSGPYNEQFF. In DNA, the CDR3 is TGTGCCAGCAGGTCTAGCGGCCCCTACAATGAGCAGTTCTTC.

This clonotype was seen at least ten times. The genes are TRBV20-1 and TRBJ2-3; D is ambiguous. The CDR3 is made up of 14 amino acids. Germline CDR1 and CDR2: DFQATT and SNEGSKA (reference sequence). V lost 3 bases and J 2 bases, leaving 12 bases between the germline ends. The CDR3 DNA reads as TGCAGTGCTAGTGAGTTTACCCTCACAGATACGCAGTATTTT. This codes for CSASEFTLTDTQYF.

The genes are TRBV14 and TRBJ2-7; TRBD1 matches 8 bases. Trimming took 0 bases from V and 2 from J; bases not matched to a gene: 3. The CDR3 contains 15 residues. Looked up from germline, CDR1 is SGHDN and CDR2 is FVKESK. CDR3 sequence reads: CASSQEGTGPYEQYF. In DNA form, the CDR3 reads TGTGCCAGCAGCCAAGAGGGGACAGGACCCTACGAGCAGTACTTC.

This clonotype was seen repeatedly, ten times or more. The CDR3 nucleotides read TGTGCCACCAGCGGAGGCGAGAACACTGAAGCTTTCTTT. Translated, it gives CATSGGENTEAFF. The chain employs TRBV24-1 and TRBJ1-1; D gene ambiguous. Germline lookup yields CDR1 KGHDR and CDR2 SFDVKD. The CDR3 is made up of 13 amino acids. The ends were cut back, 7 bases at V and 1 base at J, with 9 bases in the middle.

This clonotype came up many times. The chain combines TRBV7-9 with TRBJ2-5; D is perhaps TRBD2 (6 bases). The germline V and J ends were trimmed by 5 bases and 0 bases, with 19 bases remaining between them. CDR3 length equals 17 residues. CDR1 SEHNR and CDR2 FQNEAQ come from the germline V gene (reference sequence). The DNA for the CDR3 is TGTGCCAGCAGCGCGACCTTCGGAGGGATGTACCAAGAGACCCAGTACTTC. Its protein is CASSATFGGMYQETQYF.

This clonotype has at least ten counts. The rearrangement links TRBV20-1 to TRBJ2-3; 9 positions agree with TRBD2. After removal of 6 bases from V and 2 bases from J, the junction contained 6 bases not matched to a gene. The CDR3 runs to 14 residues. Germline V gives CDR1 DFQATT, CDR2 SNEGSKA (reference sequence). The CDR3 DNA follows: TGCAGTGCCACCGGGACTAGCCTCACAGATACGCAGTATTTT. Its translation: CSATGTSLTDTQYF.

This clonotype was picked up many times. V and J are TRBV3-1 and TRBJ2-1, with 8 bases lining up with TRBD2. With 4 bases clipped from V and 13 bases from J, the junction kept 6 bases outside the gene matches. The CDR3 is made up of 12 amino acids. The germline V gene has CDR1 LGHDT and CDR2 YNNKEL (reference sequence). CDR3 sequence reads: CASSRHSGNQFF. The CDR3 DNA sequence: TGTGCCAGCAGCCGACATAGCGGGAACCAGTTCTTC.

The chain recombines TRBV30 with TRBJ2-7; D possibly matches TRBD1 or TRBD2 (7 bases each). This CDR3 spans 11 amino acids. Germline V gene data show CDR1 as GTSNPN and CDR2 as SVGIG (reference sequence). Trimming removed 5 bases at V and 7 bases at J, with 12 bases between. The CDR3 spells CAWAGGGEQYF. The CDR3 DNA reads as TGTGCCTGGGCAGGGGGGGGTGAGCAGTACTTC.

This clonotype was counted many times. The genes are TRBV7-8 and TRBJ1-1; no firm D call. The CDR3 has 14 residues. The germline gives CDR1 SGHVS, CDR2 FQNEAQ. The V end was cut by 2 bases, the J end by 0 bases, with 7 bases between. The CDR3 DNA sequence: TGTGCCAGCAGCTTATTGCAGATGAACACTGAAGCTTTCTTT. Its protein product is CASSLLQMNTEAFF.

This clonotype was counted ten times or more. The chain is built from TRBV6-1 and TRBJ1-6; TRBD1 might be the D (5 bases). CDR3 length equals 16 residues. Trimming shortened V by 2 bases and J by 6 bases, and 14 bases separated the two germline ends. CDR1 and CDR2 (germline): MNHNS, SASEGT. The CDR3 region is CASSELSAGRNSPLHF. The CDR3 nucleotides read TGTGCCAGCAGTGAACTCAGTGCGGGGCGTAATTCACCCCTCCACTTT.

This clonotype was detected ten times or more. The chain recombines TRBV6-5 with TRBJ2-1, with 11 nucleotides matching TRBD2. The J segment lost 5 bases and the V segment lost 2 bases, leaving 5 bases of the junction unmatched. Germline assignment: CDR1 MNHEY and CDR2 SVGAGI. This CDR3 contains 16 residues. The CDR3 reads CASSYPLGLADNEQFF. The CDR3 bases are TGTGCCAGCAGTTACCCTCTGGGACTAGCGGACAATGAGCAGTTCTTC.

This clonotype has a count of ten or more. The V and J genes are TRBV9 and TRBJ2-5; 7 nucleotides line up with TRBD2. J gave up 2 bases and V 2 bases, and 9 bases lay outside the gene matches. Germline lookup yields CDR1 SGDLS and CDR2 YYNGEE. CDR3 length: 16 amino acids. Here the CDR3 reads CASSVRYGRWQETQYF. As DNA, the CDR3 is TGTGCCAGCAGCGTTAGATACGGGAGGTGGCAAGAGACCCAGTACTTC.

In its sample, this clonotype was seen many times. The chain couples TRBV29-1 to TRBJ2-1; the match to TRBD1 covers 7 bases. The CDR3 spans 14 residues. CDR1 and CDR2 from the germline V gene are SQVTM and ANQGSEA. Germline trimming cut 4 bases from V and 4 bases from J; bases unmatched to any gene: 7. The CDR3 loop reads CSVATGVRYNEQFF. CDR3 coding DNA: TGCAGCGTTGCCACAGGGGTTAGGTACAATGAGCAGTTCTTC.

This rearrangement joins TRBV6-5 to TRBJ2-3; 7 bases are shared with TRBD2. Unmatched junction bases numbered 7, after V lost 3 bases and J lost 1 base. The CDR3 extends over 16 amino acids. The germline gives CDR1 MNHEY, CDR2 SVGAGI. This CDR3 reads CASSYGQGGGTDTQYF. DNA of the CDR3: TGTGCCAGCAGTTATGGGCAGGGAGGGGGCACAGATACGCAGTATTTT.

This clonotype was seen more than once but under ten times. V and J are TRBV19 and TRBJ1-5; 7 nucleotides agree with TRBD1. CDR1 is LNHDA and CDR2 is SQIVND in the germline V gene (reference sequence). The CDR3 runs to 19 residues. The V gene end was trimmed by 6 bases and the J gene end by 0 bases; junction bases not matched to a gene: 17. In DNA, the CDR3 is TGTGCCAGTAGGGACAGGTTAGCTCACACCCCAAATAGCAATCAGCCCCAGCATTTT. Its translation is CASRDRLAHTPNSNQPQHF.

This clonotype was seen ten or more times. The J gene is TRBJ1-2, the V gene TRBV6-2 or TRBV6-3; 8 positions match TRBD1. The CDR3 consists of 15 residues. Germline CDR1 MNHEY, CDR2 SVGEGT. J was trimmed by 5 bases and V by 2 bases; bases with no gene match: 7. The CDR3 sequence: CASSYLGQDLYGYTF. The CDR3 DNA reads as TGTGCCAGCAGTTACCTGGGACAGGATTTATATGGCTACACCTTC.

This clonotype was found many times. The chain combines TRBV30 with TRBJ2-7; possibly TRBD1 for D (6 bases). Trimming pared 0 bases from V and 0 bases from J, leaving 9 bases between. The germline V gene has CDR1 GTSNPN and CDR2 SVGIG (reference sequence). CDR3 length equals 14 residues. CDR3 sequence reads: CAWSVGTPSYEQYF. CDR3 nucleotide sequence: TGTGCCTGGAGTGTTGGGACACCCTCCTACGAGCAGTACTTC. Full variable domain (missing parts from reference TRBV30 and TRBJ2-7): SQTIHQWPATLVQPVGSPLSLECTVEGTSNPNLYWYRQAAGRGLQLLFYSVGIGQISSEVPQNLSASRPQDRQFILSSKKLLLSDSGFYLCAWSVGTPSYEQYFGPGTRLTVT.

This clonotype came up many times. The chain uses TRBV11-2 and TRBJ2-3; 12 bases match TRBD2. CDR3 length: 17 residues. Germline V CDR1 and CDR2: SGHAT, FQNNGV. The ends lost 4 bases at V and 3 bases at J; junction bases unmatched: 8. CDR3 loop: CASSYRLAGANTDTQYF. The CDR3 nucleotides are TGTGCCAGCAGCTACCGACTAGCGGGAGCGAATACAGATACGCAGTATTTT.

This clonotype was seen ten or more times. V usage is TRBV28 and J usage is TRBJ1-5; 9 positions match TRBD1. J was trimmed by 5 bases and V by 7 bases; bases with no gene match: 9. Germline assignment: CDR1 MDHEN and CDR2 SYDVKM. The CDR3 is made up of 15 amino acids. The CDR3 spells CASTILTGGHQPQHF. CDR3 in DNA: TGTGCCAGCACCATACTGACAGGGGGTCATCAGCCCCAGCATTTT.

V is TRBV9 and J is TRBJ1-1; no reliable D call. The V and J ends lost 3 bases and 3 bases respectively, with 15 bases between them. Germline loops: CDR1 SGDLS, CDR2 YYNGEE. The CDR3 is made up of 15 amino acids. The CDR3 protein is CASSEIWERDTEAFF. The CDR3 nucleotides are TGTGCCAGCAGCGAGATTTGGGAAAGGGACACTGAAGCTTTCTTT.